This TCR beta chain comes out of a study of T-cell reconstitution after alpha-beta-depleted transplantation in children. Construction of the TCRbeta library involved unique molecular identifiers. One entry per CDR3 protein results from TCRdb running MiXCR on the PCR reads. The sample records a few hundred thousand distinct CDR3 sequences, about a tenth being singletons. Between the trimmed V and J ends, which lost 0 bases and 7 bases, there was a span of 12 bases. Germline lookup yields CDR1 SEHNR and CDR2 FQNEAQ (reference sequence). CDR3 length equals 14 residues. This clonotype was recorded a few times.

Source: PBMCs from the stem cell graft donor, taken from the stem cell graft. This sequence was found in a human donor who donated a stem cell graft to a child with acute lymphoblastic leukemia. The V call is TRBV7-9, the J call TRBJ2-5, with D unresolved. CDR3 residues: CASSLALRARTQYF. The CDR3 DNA reads as TGTGCCAGCAGCTTAGCGCTCCGGGCCCGGACCCAGTACTTC.